The clone carrying this T cell receptor beta chain was seen a few times. Its antigen remains unidentified. This specimen comes from a study of identical twins. V lost 6 bases to trimming and J lost 9 bases, with 18 bases between them. The CDR3 is 15 amino acids. Regarding the study as a whole: The study based its conclusions on cross-sectional statistical analysis and did not follow the same donors. Models underestimated how often monozygotic twins shared out-of-frame TCR alpha. The presence of invariant MAIT and iNKT cells could partly confound analyses of zero-insertion sequences.

A universal primer binding site was introduced by template switching. The final cDNA contained unique molecular identifiers. One entry per CDR3 protein results from TCRdb running MiXCR on the 5' RACE reads. The sample lists 400,000 to 500,000 distinct CDR3 sequences, around 18% occurring once. The TCR was taken from a man aged 50 to 59 in good health. Source material: naive T cells sorted from blood. The rearrangement links TRBV12-3 or TRBV12-4 to TRBJ1-6; D might be TRBD1 (6 bases). In nucleotides, the CDR3 is TGTGCCAGCAGCCGAGATTCTGGGGGCGGTTCACCCCTCCACTTT. It specifies CASSRDSGGGSPLHF.